This T cell receptor (beta chain) was sequenced in a study of blood T cell repertoires in COVID-19. Study-wide context: Samples of COVID-19 (acute and convalescent) were obtained from the United States, Italy and Spain.

Germline loops: CDR1 SGHTA, CDR2 FQGNSA. The CDR3 is 13 residues long. V gave up 1 base and J gave up 5 bases, with 9 bases separating them. Produced via immunoSEQ multiplex PCR; TCRdb's table is partial and in-frame only. The sample carries under 150,000 clones, approximately 84% recorded once. V usage is TRBV7-2 and J usage is TRBJ2-7, with D tentatively TRBD2 (6 bases). This TCR derives from a woman of 80 years or more with acute or convalescent COVID-19. Sequencing was done on a sample of peripheral blood. The CDR3 here is CASSLGTTNEQYF. Here the CDR3 DNA reads TGTGCCAGCAGCTTAGGGACTACCAACGAGCAGTACTTC.